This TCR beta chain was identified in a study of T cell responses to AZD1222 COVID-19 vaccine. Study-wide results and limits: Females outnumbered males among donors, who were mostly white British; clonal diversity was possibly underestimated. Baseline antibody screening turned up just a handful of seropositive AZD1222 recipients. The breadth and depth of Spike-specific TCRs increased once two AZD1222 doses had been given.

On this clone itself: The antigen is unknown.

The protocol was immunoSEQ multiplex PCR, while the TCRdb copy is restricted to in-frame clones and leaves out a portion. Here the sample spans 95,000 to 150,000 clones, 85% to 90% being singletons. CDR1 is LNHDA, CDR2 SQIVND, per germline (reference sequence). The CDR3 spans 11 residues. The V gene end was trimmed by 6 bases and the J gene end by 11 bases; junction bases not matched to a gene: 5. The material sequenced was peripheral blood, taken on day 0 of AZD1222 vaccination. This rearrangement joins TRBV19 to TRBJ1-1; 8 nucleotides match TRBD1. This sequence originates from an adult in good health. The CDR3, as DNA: TGTGCCAGTAGACAGACAGGGGTGGCTTTCTTT. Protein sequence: CASRQTGVAFF.